The 19 T cell receptor beta chains below come from one sample, sequenced in a study of T cells in localized non-small cell lung cancer. Data came from immunoSEQ multiplex PCR; TCRdb stores just in-frame clones and leaves some out. This sample yields under 15,000 clones, of which roughly 27% are seen a single time; around 7.2% belongs to the top ten. The specimen comprised lung tumor tissue, sampled before any cancer treatment. All receptors come from a female donor of 60 years or more with stage I lung adenocarcinoma.

The chain combines TRBV9 with TRBJ1-6; no definite D call. Between the trimmed V and J ends, which lost 0 bases and 7 bases, there was a span of 5 bases. The CDR3 consists of 13 residues. Looked up from germline, CDR1 is SGDLS and CDR2 is YYNGEE. CDR3 protein: CASSVAGNSPLHF. The CDR3 bases are TGTGCCAGCAGCGTAGCGGGGAATTCACCCCTCCACTTT.

The chain carries TRBV19 and TRBJ1-4, with 11 nucleotides matching TRBD1. V dropped 4 bases and J dropped 4; count of bases not matched to a gene: 2. CDR3 length: 15 amino acids. CDR1 LNHDA and CDR2 SQIVND come from the germline V gene (reference sequence). The CDR3 nucleotides read TGTGCCAGTAGTACAGGGACAGGGGGTAATGAAAAACTGTTTTTT. Its protein is CASSTGTGGNEKLFF.

The CDR3 DNA is TGTGCCAGCAGCTTAGGTCCCCGGCTATCAGGCTACACCTTC. Protein: CASSLGPRLSGYTF. The J gene is TRBJ1-2, the V gene TRBV7-1; no firm D call. TRBV7-1 is an ORF for which the function is uncertain. V was clipped by 4 bases and J by 8 bases, with 17 bases between them. CDR3 length equals 14 residues.

There are a few counts of this clone. The chain has TRBV11-3 and TRBJ1-2, with TRBD1 matching over 8 bases. Germline V gene lookup returns CDR1 SGHNT and CDR2 YENEEA. This CDR3 is 15 amino acids long. Trimming cost V 5 bases and J 4 bases; bases outside gene matches: 9. The CDR3 region has the DNA TGTGCCAGCAGCCAGCCAGGGGACAGGACCTATGGCTACACCTTC. Protein: CASSQPGDRTYGYTF.

The chain couples TRBV6-8 to TRBJ1-3; D is unresolved. The CDR3 totals 13 residues. Germline CDR1 reads MNHGY; CDR2 reads SAAAGT. V lost 2 bases to trimming and J lost 0 bases, with 2 bases between them. The CDR3 coding sequence is TGTGCCAGCAGTTACAACTCTGGAAACACCATATATTTT. Its protein is CASSYNSGNTIYF.

The chain carries TRBV29-1 and TRBJ1-1, with TRBD1 identical over 8 bases. The CDR3 consists of 12 residues. Per the germline V gene, CDR1 is SQVTM and CDR2 is ANQGSEA. V shed 4 bases and J 11 bases; nucleotides not matched to a gene: 9. This CDR3 reads CSVAPGQGEAFF. The CDR3 bases are TGCAGCGTTGCACCAGGACAGGGAGAGGCTTTCTTT.

This clone appeared a few times. This chain joins TRBV14 and TRBJ1-1; D is unclear. CDR3 length: 15 amino acids. V shed 0 bases and J shed 0 bases, with 8 bases lying between them. Germline V gene sequence: CDR1 SGHDN, CDR2 FVKESK. The CDR3 loop reads CASSQEYRLNTEAFF. The CDR3 DNA reads as TGTGCCAGCAGCCAAGAATACAGATTGAACACTGAAGCTTTCTTT.

The chain recombines TRBV11-3 with TRBJ1-2, with 7 bases identical to TRBD1. The V gene's germline CDR1 is SGHNT and CDR2 YENEEA. V gave up 3 bases and J gave up 4 bases; unmatched junction bases: 5. This CDR3 spans 14 amino acids. CDR3 amino acids: CASSFLGQSYGYTF. The CDR3 nucleotides read TGTGCCAGCAGCTTTTTGGGACAGAGCTATGGCTACACCTTC.

In its sample, this clone was seen many times. This chain uses TRBV11-3 with TRBJ2-1, with D maybe TRBD2 (6 bases). V gave up 5 bases and J gave up 4 bases, with 12 bases separating them. Germline assignment: CDR1 SGHNT and CDR2 YENEEA. The CDR3 is made up of 14 amino acids. The CDR3 DNA reads TGTGCCAGCAGCCCGGGGGACGGTTACAATGAGCAGTTCTTC. It encodes CASSPGDGYNEQFF.

This clone was detected only a few times. The rearrangement joins TRBV11-3 to TRBJ2-1, with D possibly TRBD2 on 6 matching bases. The CDR3 is 16 residues long. Germline V gene data show CDR1 as SGHNT and CDR2 as YENEEA. Trimming removed 3 bases at V and 3 bases at J, with 15 bases between. The CDR3 coding sequence is TGTGCCAGCAGCTTTTCTTTAGCGGCTTTCTACAATGAGCAGTTCTTC. Its protein is CASSFSLAAFYNEQFF.

The rearrangement joins TRBV18 to TRBJ2-7, with D possibly being TRBD2 (6 bases). Germline assignment: CDR1 KGHSH and CDR2 LQKENI. The CDR3 totals 15 residues. The V end was cut by 4 bases, the J end by 4 bases, with 17 bases between. CDR3: CASSRRLVPSYEQYF. The DNA of the CDR3 is TGTGCCAGCTCACGTCGACTAGTCCCTTCTTACGAGCAGTACTTC.

This sequence joins TRBV18 and TRBJ1-5; D remains ambiguous. Germline values: CDR1 KGHSH, CDR2 LQKENI. V was trimmed by 1 base and J by 0 bases, leaving 7 bases between them. The CDR3 runs to 15 residues. Here the CDR3 reads CASSPRTDSNQPQHF. For the CDR3, the DNA is TGTGCCAGCTCACCACGAACGGATAGCAATCAGCCCCAGCATTTT.

The rearrangement links TRBV25-1 to TRBJ2-5; 9 nucleotides align to TRBD1. CDR1 and CDR2 (germline): MGHDK, SYGVNS. The CDR3 spans 13 residues. V trimming: 8 bases; J trimming: 4 bases; junction bases outside the gene matches: 5. Here the CDR3 DNA reads TGTGCCAGCGGGGGACAGGGACGAGAGACCCAGTACTTC. Amino acid sequence: CASGGQGRETQYF.

This clone came up once. This chain joins TRBV4-1 and TRBJ2-2; D not resolved. V shed 0 bases and J shed 6 bases, with 2 bases lying between them. Germline CDR1 is MGHRA and CDR2 is YSYEKL. The CDR3 covers 12 residues. The DNA of the CDR3 is TGCGCCAGCAGCCAAGAGGCCGGGGAGCTGTTTTTT. Its translation: CASSQEAGELFF.

The chain couples TRBV11-3 to TRBJ1-2; D uncertain. This CDR3 comprises 19 residues. Germline values: CDR1 SGHNT, CDR2 YENEEA. V was shortened by 5 bases and J by 5 bases, with 30 bases between the two germline ends. This CDR3 is CASSRPSQLGGPASYGYTF. CDR3 bases: TGTGCCAGCAGCCGCCCCTCGCAGCTGGGTGGTCCTGCTTCATATGGCTACACCTTC.

In its sample, this clone was seen a few times. The J gene is TRBJ1-4, the V gene TRBV15; D is perhaps TRBD1 (5 bases). The germline gives CDR1 LNHNV, CDR2 YYDKDF (reference sequence). The CDR3 is 15 residues long. Trimming took 5 bases from V and 7 from J, leaving 17 bases between them. CDR3 in DNA: TGTGCCACCAGCCCTCAGGTCCAGGGTGGTGAAAAACTGTTTTTT. The encoded protein is CATSPQVQGGEKLFF.

This sequence joins TRBV6-8 and TRBJ2-1; TRBD2 matches at 9 bases. Germline V gene data show CDR1 as MNHGY and CDR2 as SAAAGT. V shed 7 bases, J shed 3 bases, and the junction held 7 bases outside the gene matches. This CDR3 has 15 residues. The CDR3 reads CASTDGTSIYNEQFF. In DNA form, the CDR3 reads TGTGCCAGCACTGACGGGACTAGCATCTACAATGAGCAGTTCTTC.

This clone was picked up many times. The rearrangement links TRBV11-3 to TRBJ2-7, with D perhaps TRBD2 (6 bases). Germline assignment: CDR1 SGHNT and CDR2 YENEEA. CDR3 length: 16 amino acids. Trimming removed 5 bases from V and 6 bases from J, with 23 bases in between. The CDR3 protein is CASSLFAGGYAGEQYF. The CDR3 DNA reads TGTGCCAGCAGCCTATTCGCAGGAGGGTATGCTGGCGAGCAGTACTTC.

This clone has at least ten counts. V is TRBV23-1 and J is TRBJ2-7; D perhaps matches TRBD2 (6 bases). TRBV23-1 is flagged as an ORF with uncertain function. The CDR3 is 16 amino acids. V lost 6 bases and J lost 3, with 21 bases in between. The CDR3, as DNA: TGCGCCAGCAGCCAAAGTGGGGCTAGCGCACACTACGAGCAGTACTTC. This encodes CASSQSGASAHYEQYF.